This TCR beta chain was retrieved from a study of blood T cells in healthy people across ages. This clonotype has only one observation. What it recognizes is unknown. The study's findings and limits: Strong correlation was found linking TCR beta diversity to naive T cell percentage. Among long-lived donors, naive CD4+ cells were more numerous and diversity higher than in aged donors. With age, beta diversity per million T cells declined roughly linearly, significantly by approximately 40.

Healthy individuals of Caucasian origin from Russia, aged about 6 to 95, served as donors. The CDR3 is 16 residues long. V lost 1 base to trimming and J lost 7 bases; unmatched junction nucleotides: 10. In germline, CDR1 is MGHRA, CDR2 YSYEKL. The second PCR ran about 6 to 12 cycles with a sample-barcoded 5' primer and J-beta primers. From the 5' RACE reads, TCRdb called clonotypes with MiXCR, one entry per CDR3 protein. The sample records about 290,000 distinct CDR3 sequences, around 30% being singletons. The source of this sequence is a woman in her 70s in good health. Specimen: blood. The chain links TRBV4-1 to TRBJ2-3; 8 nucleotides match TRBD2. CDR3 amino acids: CASSQATQRGSHTQYF. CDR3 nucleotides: TGCGCCAGCAGCCAAGCAACCCAGCGGGGGTCGCATACGCAGTATTTT.